The 22 T cell receptor beta chains below come from one sample, sequenced in a study of blood T cell repertoires in COVID-19. The table came from immunoSEQ multiplex PCR; TCRdb's copy has only in-frame clones and leaves some out. The sample shows about 58,000 clones, about 90% of them seen only once. The sample comprised peripheral blood. The receptors here all came from a man between 60 and 75 years old with active COVID-19.

The chain employs TRBV4-3 and TRBJ2-3; 9 nucleotides line up with TRBD2. This CDR3 comprises 16 residues. V lost 0 bases, J lost 7 bases, and 8 bases stayed unmatched. The germline CDR1 and CDR2 sequences are LGHNA and YSLEER. CDR3 coding DNA: TGCGCCAGCAGCCAAGAAAGGGGCGGGAGGGGGAATACGCAGTATTTT. Residues: CASSQERGGRGNTQYF.

This chain uses TRBV9 with TRBJ2-2, with D possibly TRBD2 on 5 matching bases. The ends were cut back, 1 base at V and 4 bases at J, with 8 bases in the middle. This CDR3 comprises 14 residues. The germline gives CDR1 SGDLS, CDR2 YYNGEE. In DNA, the CDR3 is TGTGCCAGCAGCGTAAGCGGAAGCACCGGGGAGCTGTTTTTT. Translation gives CASSVSGSTGELFF.

V is TRBV5-8 and J is TRBJ2-6; D is perhaps TRBD1 (5 bases). The CDR3 is made up of 15 amino acids. Germline V lookup: CDR1 SGHTS, CDR2 YDEGEE. V shed 2 bases and J shed 6 bases, with 12 bases lying between them. CDR3 DNA: TGTGCCAGCAGCTTAACTCAGGGCTTGGCCAACGTCCTGACTTTC. Residues: CASSLTQGLANVLTF. Supplemented by reference TRBV5-8 and TRBJ2-6, the full variable domain reads EAGVTQSPTHLIKTRGQQATLRCSPISGHTSVYWYQQALGLGLQFLLWYDEGEERNRGNFPPRFSGRQFPNYSSELNVNALELEDSALYLCASSLTQGLANVLTFGAGSRLTVL.

The chain combines TRBV15 with TRBJ2-1, with TRBD2 matching 11 bases. Germline CDR1 LNHNV, CDR2 YYDKDF (reference sequence). This CDR3 has 14 amino acids. Trimming removed 6 bases from V and 9 bases from J; junction bases left unmatched: 7. The CDR3 loop reads CATSQQLAGVEQFF. The DNA of the CDR3 is TGTGCCACCAGTCAGCAACTAGCGGGAGTTGAGCAGTTCTTC.

This chain connects TRBV5-1 to TRBJ2-5, with 8 bases fitting TRBD2. Germline-derived CDR1 and CDR2 are SGHRS and YFSETQ. The CDR3 contains 17 residues. The J segment lost 0 bases and the V segment lost 0 bases, leaving 7 bases of the junction unmatched. This chain's CDR3 is CASSLAAAGGYQETQYF. CDR3 coding DNA: TGCGCCAGCAGCTTGGCCGCGGCGGGGGGCTACCAAGAGACCCAGTACTTC.

The chain is built from TRBV4-3 and TRBJ1-2; possible D gene TRBD1, 6 bases. V lost 0 bases to trimming and J lost 8 bases, with 13 bases between them. The CDR3 length is 14 residues. Germline V gene sequence: CDR1 LGHNA, CDR2 YSLEER. CDR3 residues: CASSQDRGRGGYTF. The CDR3 bases are TGCGCCAGCAGCCAAGATAGGGGCAGGGGAGGCTACACCTTC.

The count of this clone is one. The chain is built from TRBV5-4 and TRBJ2-2, with 9 bases lining up with TRBD1. J was trimmed by 3 bases and V by 4 bases; bases with no gene match: 7. Germline V gene lookup returns CDR1 SGHNT and CDR2 YYREEE (reference sequence). The CDR3 length is 16 residues. In nucleotides, the CDR3 is TGTGCCAGCAGCCCGCCGGGACAGGGATACACCGGGGAGCTGTTTTTT. Its protein product is CASSPPGQGYTGELFF.

V usage is TRBV15 and J usage is TRBJ1-4, with D possibly TRBD1 on 6 matching bases. CDR1 is LNHNV, CDR2 YYDKDF, per germline (reference sequence). Trimming cost V 1 base and J 8 bases, with 14 bases left between them. The CDR3 contains 15 residues. Here the CDR3 DNA reads TGTGCCACCAGCAGAGTAAACAGGGAAGGGGAAAAACTGTTTTTT. It yields the protein CATSRVNREGEKLFF.

V gene TRBV7-9 combines with J gene TRBJ2-7, with 11 bases lining up with TRBD2. The CDR3 contains 16 residues. The V gene's germline CDR1 is SEHNR and CDR2 FQNEAQ (reference sequence). Trimming cost V 1 base and J 5 bases; bases outside gene matches: 7. CDR3 sequence (DNA): TGTGCCAGCAGCTTAGTAGCGGGAGGGTTGCCTAACGAGCAGTACTTC. It translates to CASSLVAGGLPNEQYF. Based on the CDR3 plus reference TRBV7-9 and TRBJ2-7, the full variable domain is DTGVSQNPRHKITKRGQNVTFRCDPISEHNRLYWYRQTLGQGPEFLTYFQNEAQLEKSRLLSDRFSAERPKGSFSTLEIQRTEQGDSAMYLCASSLVAGGLPNEQYFGPGTRLTVT.

V is TRBV18 and J is TRBJ1-1; maybe TRBD1 (6 bases). The CDR3 extends over 13 amino acids. Germline CDR1 and CDR2: KGHSH and LQKENI. V dropped 6 bases and J dropped 5 bases, with 13 bases sitting between them. The CDR3 DNA sequence: TGTGCCAGCTCTCTACCAGGGGTTACTGAAGCTTTCTTT. Its translation: CASSLPGVTEAFF.

The J gene is TRBJ2-3, the V gene TRBV4-3, with TRBD1 matching 7 bases. Germline CDR1 LGHNA, CDR2 YSLEER. V was clipped by 4 bases and J by 6 bases; unmatched bases: 10. The CDR3 totals 15 residues. CDR3 amino acids: CASSLGDRAGDTQYF. DNA for the CDR3: TGCGCCAGCAGCCTCGGCGACAGGGCGGGTGATACGCAGTATTTT.

V usage is TRBV19 and J usage is TRBJ1-3; no reliable D call. V lost 7 bases and J lost 4, with 17 bases in between. The CDR3 spans 15 residues. Germline V lookup: CDR1 LNHDA, CDR2 SQIVND (reference sequence). The CDR3 coding sequence is TGTGCCAGTAACCTAAGGAGCCGGTCCGGAAACACCATATATTTT. Amino acid sequence: CASNLRSRSGNTIYF.

The rearrangement uses TRBV18 and TRBJ1-5; a weak D match, TRBD1 (6 bases). V lost 2 bases to trimming and J lost 4 bases, with 12 bases between them. The CDR3 consists of 15 residues. Germline V gene sequence: CDR1 KGHSH, CDR2 LQKENI. CDR3 in amino acids: CASSPGGQLNQPQHF. CDR3 nucleotides: TGTGCCAGCTCACCAGGGGGCCAGCTAAATCAGCCCCAGCATTTT.

The chain employs TRBV28 and TRBJ1-5, with D perhaps matching TRBD1 (5 bases). CDR3 length: 14 residues. Germline CDR1 is MDHEN and CDR2 is SYDVKM. Trimming removed 3 bases from V and 4 bases from J, with 10 bases in between. CDR3 in DNA: TGTGCCAGCAGTTTGCTTCAGGGTAATCAGCCCCAGCATTTT. It translates to CASSLLQGNQPQHF.

CDR3: CASSLAMVGPRTGELFF. CDR3 nucleotides: TGCGCCAGCAGCTTGGCCATGGTGGGGCCCCGTACCGGGGAGCTGTTTTTT. The chain employs TRBV5-1 and TRBJ2-2, with D possibly being TRBD1 (5 bases). Between the trimmed V and J ends, which lost 0 bases and 5 bases, there was a span of 17 bases. CDR1 and CDR2 from the germline V gene are SGHRS and YFSETQ. The CDR3 contains 17 residues.

This clone was recorded once. The genes are TRBV28 and TRBJ2-1; D possibly corresponds to TRBD1 (6 bases). The ends were cut back, 2 bases at V and 10 bases at J, with 9 bases in the middle. Looked up from germline, CDR1 is MDHEN and CDR2 is SYDVKM. CDR3 length: 12 residues. The CDR3 coding sequence is TGTGCCAGCAGTTTAGTAAGGGGGGAGCAGTTCTTC. Translation: CASSLVRGEQFF. The variable domain in full, with the rest retrieved from reference TRBV28 and TRBJ2-1, is DVKVTQSSRYLVKRTGEKVFLECVQDMDHENMFWYRQDPGLGLRLIYFSYDVKMKEKGDIPEGYSVSREKKERFSLILESASTNQTSMYLCASSLVRGEQFFGPGTRLTVL.

The chain combines TRBV19 with TRBJ2-3, with D possibly matching TRBD1 (5 bases). Germline lookup yields CDR1 LNHDA and CDR2 SQIVND (reference sequence). The CDR3 covers 13 residues. The V gene lost 7 bases and the J gene lost 1 base, with 9 bases spanning the gap. The CDR3 sequence is CASITGRTDTQYF. The CDR3 DNA reads as TGTGCCAGTATAACAGGCCGCACAGATACGCAGTATTTT.

The V gene is TRBV7-2, the J gene TRBJ2-6; tentative D call: TRBD2 (7 bases). Trimming cost V 5 bases and J 2 bases, with 22 bases left between them. Germline V gives CDR1 SGHTA, CDR2 FQGNSA. The CDR3 has 19 amino acids. The CDR3 DNA sequence: TGTGCCAGCAGCCCACGGAGGGGGGGCTGGTCCCCTGGGGCCAACGTCCTGACTTTC. This codes for CASSPRRGGWSPGANVLTF. Drawing the rest from reference TRBV7-2 and TRBJ2-6, the complete variable domain is GAGVSQSPSNKVTEKGKDVELRCDPISGHTALYWYRQSLGQGLEFLIYFQGNSAPDKSGLPSDRFSAERTGGSVSTLTIQRTQQEDSAVYLCASSPRRGGWSPGANVLTFGAGSRLTVL.

The V gene is TRBV19, the J gene TRBJ1-5; D is uncertain. This CDR3 is built from 15 residues. From germline, CDR1 is LNHDA and CDR2 SQIVND (reference sequence). The ends were cut back, 1 base at V and 2 bases at J, with 9 bases in the middle. CDR3 protein: CASSIGRRGNQPQHF. The CDR3 bases are TGTGCCAGTAGTATAGGTAGGAGAGGCAATCAGCCCCAGCATTTT.

This chain links TRBV5-1 with TRBJ1-2, with 9 bases fitting TRBD1. The germline V gene has CDR1 SGHRS and CDR2 YFSETQ. With V trimmed by 2 bases and J by 2 bases, 7 bases remained unmatched. The CDR3 loop spans 16 amino acids. The CDR3 protein is CASSFGQGPLNYGYTF. The DNA for the CDR3 is TGCGCCAGCAGCTTCGGACAGGGGCCCCTCAACTATGGCTACACCTTC.

The chain carries TRBV27 and TRBJ2-1, with 14 nucleotides matching TRBD2. Losses at the gene ends were 4 bases for V and 2 bases for J; bases not matched to a gene: 13. The CDR3 loop spans 20 amino acids. The germline CDR1 and CDR2 sequences are MNHEY and SMNVEV (reference sequence). CDR3 sequence reads: CASSSGTSGSIFGTYNEQFF. Here the CDR3 DNA reads TGTGCCAGCAGTTCCGGGACTAGCGGGAGTATATTTGGCACCTACAATGAGCAGTTCTTC.

The genes are TRBV5-6 and TRBJ1-2; D is uncertain. The CDR3 runs 13 residues. CDR1 and CDR2 from the germline V gene are SGHDT and YYEEEE. Trimming took 5 bases from V and 8 from J, leaving 16 bases between them. The CDR3 is CASRPGQRRGYTF. The CDR3 coding sequence is TGTGCCAGCAGACCTGGGCAAAGACGGGGCTACACCTTC.